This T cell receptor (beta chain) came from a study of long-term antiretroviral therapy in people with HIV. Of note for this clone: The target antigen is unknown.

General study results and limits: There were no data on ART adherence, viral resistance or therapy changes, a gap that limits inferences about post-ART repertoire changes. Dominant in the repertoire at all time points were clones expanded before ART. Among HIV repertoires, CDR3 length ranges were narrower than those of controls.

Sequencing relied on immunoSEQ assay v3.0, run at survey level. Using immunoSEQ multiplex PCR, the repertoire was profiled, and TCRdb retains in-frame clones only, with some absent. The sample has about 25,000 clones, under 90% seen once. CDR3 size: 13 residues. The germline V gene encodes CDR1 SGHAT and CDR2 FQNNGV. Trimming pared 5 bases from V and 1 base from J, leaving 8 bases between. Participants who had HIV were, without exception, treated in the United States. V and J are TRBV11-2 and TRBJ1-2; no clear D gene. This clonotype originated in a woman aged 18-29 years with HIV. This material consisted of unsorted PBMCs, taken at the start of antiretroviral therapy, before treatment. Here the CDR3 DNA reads TGTGCCAGCAGCCCAGACAATAACTATGGCTACACCTTC. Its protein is CASSPDNNYGYTF.